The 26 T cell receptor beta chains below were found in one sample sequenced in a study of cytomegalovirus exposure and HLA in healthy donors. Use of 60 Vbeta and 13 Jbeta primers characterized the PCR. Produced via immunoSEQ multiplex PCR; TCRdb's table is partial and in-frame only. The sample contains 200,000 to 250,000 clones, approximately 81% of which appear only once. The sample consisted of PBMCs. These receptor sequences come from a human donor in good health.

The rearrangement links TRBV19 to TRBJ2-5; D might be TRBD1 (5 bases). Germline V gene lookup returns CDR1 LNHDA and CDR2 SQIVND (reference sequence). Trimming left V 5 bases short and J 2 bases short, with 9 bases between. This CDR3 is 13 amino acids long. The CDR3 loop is CASSRRQQETQYF. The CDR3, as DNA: TGTGCCAGTAGTCGCCGACAGCAAGAGACCCAGTACTTC.

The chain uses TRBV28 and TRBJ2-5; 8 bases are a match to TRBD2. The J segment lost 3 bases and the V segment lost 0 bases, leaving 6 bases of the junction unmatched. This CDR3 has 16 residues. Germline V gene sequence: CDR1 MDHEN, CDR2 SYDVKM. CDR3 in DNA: TGTGCCAGCAGTTTATGGAGCGGGGGTGGTAAAGAGACCCAGTACTTC. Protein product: CASSLWSGGGKETQYF.

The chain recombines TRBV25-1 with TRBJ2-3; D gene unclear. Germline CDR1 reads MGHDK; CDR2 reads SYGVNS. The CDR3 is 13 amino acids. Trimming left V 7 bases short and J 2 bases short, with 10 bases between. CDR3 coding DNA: TGTGCCAGCACCCTAGGAAACACAGATACGCAGTATTTT. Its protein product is CASTLGNTDTQYF.

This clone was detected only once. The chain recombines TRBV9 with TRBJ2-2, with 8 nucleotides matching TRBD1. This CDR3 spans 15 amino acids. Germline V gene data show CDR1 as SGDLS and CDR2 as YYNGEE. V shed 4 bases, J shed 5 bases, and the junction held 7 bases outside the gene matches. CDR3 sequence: CASSSWDRRTGELFF. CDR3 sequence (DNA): TGTGCCAGCAGCTCCTGGGACAGGCGAACCGGGGAGCTGTTTTTT. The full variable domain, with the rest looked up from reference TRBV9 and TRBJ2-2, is DSGVTQTPKHLITATGQRVTLRCSPRSGDLSVYWYQQSLDQGLQFLIQYYNGEERAKGNILERFSAQQFPDLHSELNLSSLELGDSALYFCASSSWDRRTGELFFGEGSRLTVL.

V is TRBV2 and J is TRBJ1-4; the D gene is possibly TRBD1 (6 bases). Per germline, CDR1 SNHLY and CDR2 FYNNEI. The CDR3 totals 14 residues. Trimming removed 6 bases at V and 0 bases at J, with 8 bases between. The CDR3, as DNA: TGTGCCAGCAGACAGGGTGCAACTAATGAAAAACTGTTTTTT. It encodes CASRQGATNEKLFF.

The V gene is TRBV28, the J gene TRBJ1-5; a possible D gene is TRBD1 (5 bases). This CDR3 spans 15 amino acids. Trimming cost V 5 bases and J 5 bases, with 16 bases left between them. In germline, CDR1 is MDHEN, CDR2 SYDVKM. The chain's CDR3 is CASSLLKTQDQPQHF. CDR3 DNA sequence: TGTGCCAGCAGTCTACTCAAGACACAGGATCAGCCCCAGCATTTT.

The CDR3 sequence: CASSFPVSSRGSNEQFF. The CDR3 coding sequence is TGTGCCAGCAGCTTCCCTGTTTCCTCTCGGGGGAGCAATGAGCAGTTCTTC. The chain employs TRBV7-8 and TRBJ2-1; TRBD2 might be the D (6 bases). Germline V gene sequence: CDR1 SGHVS, CDR2 FQNEAQ. CDR3 length equals 17 residues. V gave up 3 bases and J gave up 6 bases, with 21 bases separating them.

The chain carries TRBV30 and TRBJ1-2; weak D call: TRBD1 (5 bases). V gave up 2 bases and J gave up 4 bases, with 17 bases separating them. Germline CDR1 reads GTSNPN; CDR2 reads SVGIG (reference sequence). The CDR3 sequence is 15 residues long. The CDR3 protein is CAWSRGGAGSYGYTF. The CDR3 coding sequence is TGTGCCTGGAGTCGCGGCGGGGCCGGTAGCTATGGCTACACCTTC.

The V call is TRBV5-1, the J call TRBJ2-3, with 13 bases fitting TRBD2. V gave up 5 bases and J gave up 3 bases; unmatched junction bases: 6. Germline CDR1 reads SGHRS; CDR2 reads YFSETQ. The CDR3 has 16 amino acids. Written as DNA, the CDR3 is TGCGCCAGCAGTCCACCGGGACTAGCGGGAACAGATACGCAGTATTTT. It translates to CASSPPGLAGTDTQYF. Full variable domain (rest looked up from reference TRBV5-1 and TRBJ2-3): KAGVTQTPRYLIKTRGQQVTLSCSPISGHRSVSWYQQTPGQGLQFLFEYFSETQRNKGNFPGRFSGRQFSNSRSEMNVSTLELGDSALYLCASSPPGLAGTDTQYFGPGTRLTVL.

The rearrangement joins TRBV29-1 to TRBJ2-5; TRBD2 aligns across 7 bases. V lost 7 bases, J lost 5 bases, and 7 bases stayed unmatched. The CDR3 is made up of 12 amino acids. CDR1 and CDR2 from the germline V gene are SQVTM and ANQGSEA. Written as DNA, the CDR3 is TGCAGCGCATGGGGAGCGGGGGAGACCCAGTACTTC. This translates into CSAWGAGETQYF.

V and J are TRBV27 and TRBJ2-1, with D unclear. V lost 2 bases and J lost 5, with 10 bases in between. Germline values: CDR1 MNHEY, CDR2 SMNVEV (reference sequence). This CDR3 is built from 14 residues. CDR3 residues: CASSLQNPHNEQFF. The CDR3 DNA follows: TGTGCCAGCAGTTTACAGAACCCACACAATGAGCAGTTCTTC.

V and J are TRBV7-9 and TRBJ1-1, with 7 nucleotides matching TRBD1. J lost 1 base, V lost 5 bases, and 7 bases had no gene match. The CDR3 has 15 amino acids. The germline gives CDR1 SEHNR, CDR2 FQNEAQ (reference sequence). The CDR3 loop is CASSREGGWNTEAFF. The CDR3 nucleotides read TGTGCCAGCAGCAGGGAAGGGGGCTGGAACACTGAAGCTTTCTTT.

Here the CDR3 DNA reads TGTGCCATCAGTGAGTCATTATCAAAGGGACACACCCCCTACGAGCAGTACTTC. It encodes CAISESLSKGHTPYEQYF. This chain joins TRBV10-3 and TRBJ2-7; D is possibly TRBD1 (6 bases). The CDR3 runs 18 residues. The V end lost 0 bases, the J end lost 2 bases, and 20 bases lay between the germline ends. Germline V gene sequence: CDR1 ENHRY, CDR2 SYGVKD.

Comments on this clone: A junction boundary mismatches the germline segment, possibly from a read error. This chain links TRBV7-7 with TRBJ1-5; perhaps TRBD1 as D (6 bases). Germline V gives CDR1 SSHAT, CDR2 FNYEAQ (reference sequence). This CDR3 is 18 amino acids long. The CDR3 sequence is CASTPSYREGSGNQPQHF. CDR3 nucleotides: TGTGCTAGCACACCTTCGTACAGGGAAGGCAGCGGCAATCAGCCCCAGCATTTT.

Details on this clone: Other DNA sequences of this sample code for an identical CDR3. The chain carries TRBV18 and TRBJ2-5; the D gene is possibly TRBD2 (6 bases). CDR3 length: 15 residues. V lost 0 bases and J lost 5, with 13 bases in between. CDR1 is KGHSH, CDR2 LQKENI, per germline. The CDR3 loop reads CASSPPAGGGETQYF. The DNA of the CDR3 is TGTGCCAGCTCACCACCGGCGGGTGGAGGGGAGACCCAGTACTTC.

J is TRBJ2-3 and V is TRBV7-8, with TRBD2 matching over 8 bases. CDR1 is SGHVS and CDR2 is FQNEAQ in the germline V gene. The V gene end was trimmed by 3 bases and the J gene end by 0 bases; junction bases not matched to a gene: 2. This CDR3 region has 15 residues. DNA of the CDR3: TGTGCCAGCAGCTTGGGACTAGTCAGCACAGATACGCAGTATTTT. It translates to CASSLGLVSTDTQYF.

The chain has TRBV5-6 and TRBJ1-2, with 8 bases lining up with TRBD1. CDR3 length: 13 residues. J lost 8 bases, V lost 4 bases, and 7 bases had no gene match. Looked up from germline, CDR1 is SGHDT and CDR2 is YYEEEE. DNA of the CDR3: TGTGCCAGCAGCCGAGGACAGGGCCAAGGCTACACCTTC. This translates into CASSRGQGQGYTF. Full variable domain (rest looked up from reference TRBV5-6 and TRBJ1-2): DAGVTQSPTHLIKTRGQQVTLRCSPKSGHDTVSWYQQALGQGPQFIFQYYEEEERQRGNFPDRFSGHQFPNYSSELNVNALLLGDSALYLCASSRGQGQGYTFGSGTRLTVV.

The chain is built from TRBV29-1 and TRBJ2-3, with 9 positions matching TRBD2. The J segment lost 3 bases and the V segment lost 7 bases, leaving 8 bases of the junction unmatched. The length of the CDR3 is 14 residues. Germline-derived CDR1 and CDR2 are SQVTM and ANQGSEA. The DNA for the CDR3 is TGCAGCGCCGTTAGCGGGAGAGTTACAGATACGCAGTATTTT. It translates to CSAVSGRVTDTQYF.

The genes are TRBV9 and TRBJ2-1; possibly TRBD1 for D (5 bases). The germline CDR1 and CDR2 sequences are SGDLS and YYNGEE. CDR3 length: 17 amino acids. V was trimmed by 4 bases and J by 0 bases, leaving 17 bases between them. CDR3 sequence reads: CASSPIPRDLSYNEQFF. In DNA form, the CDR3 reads TGTGCCAGCAGCCCCATCCCCAGGGATCTCTCCTACAATGAGCAGTTCTTC.

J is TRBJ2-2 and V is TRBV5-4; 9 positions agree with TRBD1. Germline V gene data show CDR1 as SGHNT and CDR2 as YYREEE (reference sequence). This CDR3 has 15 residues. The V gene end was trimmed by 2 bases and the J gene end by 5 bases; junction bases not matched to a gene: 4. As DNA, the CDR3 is TGTGCCAGCAGCTTAGGGGACAGGGAGACCGGGGAGCTGTTTTTT. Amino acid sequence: CASSLGDRETGELFF.

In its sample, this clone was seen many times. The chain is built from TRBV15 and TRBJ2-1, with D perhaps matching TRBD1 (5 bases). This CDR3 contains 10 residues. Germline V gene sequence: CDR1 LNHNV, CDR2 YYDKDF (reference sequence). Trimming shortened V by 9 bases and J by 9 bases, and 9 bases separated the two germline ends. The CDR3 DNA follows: TGTGCCACGGGCAGGGTTGAGCAGTTCTTC. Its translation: CATGRVEQFF.

In nucleotides, the CDR3 is TGTGCCAGCAGCCAAGACAGGGGACGGGAGCAGTTCTTC. Its translation is CASSQDRGREQFF. The chain has TRBV14 and TRBJ2-1; D is perhaps TRBD1 (6 bases). The CDR3 runs 13 residues. V lost 0 bases and J lost 10, with 10 bases in between. Germline V gene lookup returns CDR1 SGHDN and CDR2 FVKESK. Full variable domain (remainder filled in from reference TRBV14 and TRBJ2-1): EAGVTQFPSHSVIEKGQTVTLRCDPISGHDNLYWYRRVMGKEIKFLLHFVKESKQDESGMPNNRFLAERTGGTYSTLKVQPAELEDSGVYFCASSQDRGREQFFGPGTRLTVL.

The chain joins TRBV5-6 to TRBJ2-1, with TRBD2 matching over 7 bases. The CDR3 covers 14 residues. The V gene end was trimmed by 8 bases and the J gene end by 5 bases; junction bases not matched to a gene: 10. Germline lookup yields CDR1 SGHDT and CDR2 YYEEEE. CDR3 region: CASDAGESHNEQFF. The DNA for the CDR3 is TGTGCCAGTGATGCGGGGGAAAGTCACAATGAGCAGTTCTTC.

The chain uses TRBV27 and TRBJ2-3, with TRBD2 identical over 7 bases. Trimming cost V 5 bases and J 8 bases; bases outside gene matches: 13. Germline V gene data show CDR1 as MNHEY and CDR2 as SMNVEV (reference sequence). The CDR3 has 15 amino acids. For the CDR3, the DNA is TGTGCCAGCAGTCCCCTCGACGCGGGAGAAGTTACGCAGTATTTT. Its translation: CASSPLDAGEVTQYF.

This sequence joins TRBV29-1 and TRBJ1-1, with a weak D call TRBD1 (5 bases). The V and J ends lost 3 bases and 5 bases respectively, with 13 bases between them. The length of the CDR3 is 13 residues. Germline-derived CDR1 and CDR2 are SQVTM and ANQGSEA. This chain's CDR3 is CSVDRGLSTEAFF. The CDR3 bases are TGCAGCGTTGACCGGGGACTGAGTACTGAAGCTTTCTTT.

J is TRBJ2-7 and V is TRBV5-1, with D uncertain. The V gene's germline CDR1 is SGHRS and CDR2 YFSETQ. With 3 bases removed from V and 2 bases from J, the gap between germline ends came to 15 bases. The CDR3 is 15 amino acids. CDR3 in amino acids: CASSSDLTLTYEQYF. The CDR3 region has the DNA TGCGCCAGCAGCTCTGACCTGACACTGACCTACGAGCAGTACTTC.